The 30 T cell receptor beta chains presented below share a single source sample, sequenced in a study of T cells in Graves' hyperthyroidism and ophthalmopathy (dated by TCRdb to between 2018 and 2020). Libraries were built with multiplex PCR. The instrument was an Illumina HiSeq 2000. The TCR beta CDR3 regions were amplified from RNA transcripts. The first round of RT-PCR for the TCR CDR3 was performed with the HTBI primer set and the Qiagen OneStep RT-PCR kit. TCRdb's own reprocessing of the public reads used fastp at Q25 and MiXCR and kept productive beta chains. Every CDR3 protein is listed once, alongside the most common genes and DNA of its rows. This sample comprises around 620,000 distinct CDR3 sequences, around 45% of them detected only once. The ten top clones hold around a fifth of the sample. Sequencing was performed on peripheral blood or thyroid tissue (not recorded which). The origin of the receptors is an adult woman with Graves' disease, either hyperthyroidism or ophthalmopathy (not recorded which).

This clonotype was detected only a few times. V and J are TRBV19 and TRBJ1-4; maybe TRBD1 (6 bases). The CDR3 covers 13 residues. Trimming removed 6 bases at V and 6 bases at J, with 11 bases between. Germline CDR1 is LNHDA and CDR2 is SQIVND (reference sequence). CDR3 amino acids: CASRGTMDEKLFF. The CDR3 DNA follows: TGTGCCAGTAGGGGGACAATGGATGAAAAACTGTTTTTT.

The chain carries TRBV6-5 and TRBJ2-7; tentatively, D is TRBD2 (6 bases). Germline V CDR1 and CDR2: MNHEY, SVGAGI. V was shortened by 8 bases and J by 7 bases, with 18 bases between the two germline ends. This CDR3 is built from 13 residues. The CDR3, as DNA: TGTGCCAGCCACTCAGGCTTGGCGGGAGAGCAGTACTTC. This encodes CASHSGLAGEQYF.

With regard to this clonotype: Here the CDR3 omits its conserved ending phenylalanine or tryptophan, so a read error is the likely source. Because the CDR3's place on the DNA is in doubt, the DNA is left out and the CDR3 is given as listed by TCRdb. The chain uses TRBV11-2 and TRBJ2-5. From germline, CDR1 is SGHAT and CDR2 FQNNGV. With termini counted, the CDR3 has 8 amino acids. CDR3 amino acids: CASSLGSE.

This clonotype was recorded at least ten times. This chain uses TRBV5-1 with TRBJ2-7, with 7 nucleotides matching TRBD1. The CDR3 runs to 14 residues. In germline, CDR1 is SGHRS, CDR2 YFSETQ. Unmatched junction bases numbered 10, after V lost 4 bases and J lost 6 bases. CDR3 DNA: TGCGCCAGCAGCCAAAGACAGGGTACAGGCGAGCAGTACTTC. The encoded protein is CASSQRQGTGEQYF. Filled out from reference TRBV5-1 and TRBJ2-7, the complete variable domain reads KAGVTQTPRYLIKTRGQQVTLSCSPISGHRSVSWYQQTPGQGLQFLFEYFSETQRNKGNFPGRFSGRQFSNSRSEMNVSTLELGDSALYLCASSQRQGTGEQYFGPGTRLTVT.

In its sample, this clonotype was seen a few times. The CDR3 spells CASSLTRGETQHF. CDR3 nucleotides: TGTGCCAGCAGCCTGACAAGGGGAGAGACCCAGCATTTT. The J gene is TRBJ1-5, the V gene TRBV7-3; perhaps TRBD1 as D (5 bases). In germline, CDR1 is SGHTA, CDR2 FQGTGA. The V gene lost 5 bases and the J gene lost 11 bases, with 16 bases spanning the gap. The CDR3 has 13 amino acids. The full variable domain, its missing parts supplied by reference TRBV7-3 and TRBJ1-5, is GAGVSQTPSNKVTEKGKYVELRCDPISGHTALYWYRQSLGQGPEFLIYFQGTGAADDSGLPNDRFFAVRPEGSVSTLKIQRTERGDSAVYLCASSLTRGETQHFGDGTRLSIL.

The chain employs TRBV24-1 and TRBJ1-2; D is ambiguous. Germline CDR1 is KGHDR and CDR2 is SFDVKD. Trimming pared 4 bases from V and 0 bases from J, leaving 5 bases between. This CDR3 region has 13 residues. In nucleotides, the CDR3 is TGTGCCACCAGTGACAGAACTAACTATGGCTACACCTTC. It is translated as CATSDRTNYGYTF.

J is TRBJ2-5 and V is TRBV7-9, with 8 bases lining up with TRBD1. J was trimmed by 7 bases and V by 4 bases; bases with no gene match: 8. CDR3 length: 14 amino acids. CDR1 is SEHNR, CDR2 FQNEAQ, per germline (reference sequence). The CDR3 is CASSSQGQGGTQYF. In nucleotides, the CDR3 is TGTGCCAGCAGCTCGCAAGGACAGGGTGGGACCCAGTACTTC. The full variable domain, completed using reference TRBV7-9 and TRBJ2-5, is DTGVSQNPRHKITKRGQNVTFRCDPISEHNRLYWYRQTLGQGPEFLTYFQNEAQLEKSRLLSDRFSAERPKGSFSTLEIQRTEQGDSAMYLCASSSQGQGGTQYFGPGTRLLVL.

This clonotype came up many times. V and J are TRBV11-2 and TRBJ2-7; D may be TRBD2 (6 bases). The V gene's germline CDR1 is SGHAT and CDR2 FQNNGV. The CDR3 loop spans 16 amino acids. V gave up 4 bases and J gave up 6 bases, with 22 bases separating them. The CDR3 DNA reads TGTGCCAGCAGCTCTCCCGCGGGGACTCCCGGGATCGAGCAGTACTTC. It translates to CASSSPAGTPGIEQYF.

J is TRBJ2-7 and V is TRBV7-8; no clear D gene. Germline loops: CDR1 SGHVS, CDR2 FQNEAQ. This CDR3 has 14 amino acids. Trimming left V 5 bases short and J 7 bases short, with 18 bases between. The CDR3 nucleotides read TGTGCCAGCAGCGCCGGTCGCCCCCGCGGTGAGCAGTACTTC. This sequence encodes CASSAGRPRGEQYF. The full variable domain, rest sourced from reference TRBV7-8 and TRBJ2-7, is GAGVSQSPRYKVAKRGQDVALRCDPISGHVSLFWYQQALGQGPEFLTYFQNEAQLDKSGLPSDRFFAERPEGSVSTLKIQRTQQEDSAVYLCASSAGRPRGEQYFGPGTRLTVT.

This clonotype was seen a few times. CDR3 sequence: CASSSRDPGELFF. CDR3 nucleotide sequence: TGTGCCAGCAGCAGCCGGGACCCCGGGGAGCTGTTTTTT. The chain joins TRBV28 to TRBJ2-2; D may be TRBD1 or TRBD2 (5 bases each). This CDR3 has 13 residues. Between the trimmed V and J ends, which lost 6 bases and 6 bases, there was a span of 11 bases. The germline CDR1 and CDR2 sequences are MDHEN and SYDVKM.

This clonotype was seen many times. Here the CDR3 reads CASSPMGRMNTGELFF. The CDR3 DNA is TGTGCCAGCAGCCCAATGGGGAGGATGAACACCGGGGAGCTGTTTTTT. This chain connects TRBV11-2 to TRBJ2-2, with D possibly matching TRBD2 (6 bases). Germline values: CDR1 SGHAT, CDR2 FQNNGV. The V and J ends lost 5 bases and 1 base respectively, with 14 bases between them. This CDR3 region has 16 residues.

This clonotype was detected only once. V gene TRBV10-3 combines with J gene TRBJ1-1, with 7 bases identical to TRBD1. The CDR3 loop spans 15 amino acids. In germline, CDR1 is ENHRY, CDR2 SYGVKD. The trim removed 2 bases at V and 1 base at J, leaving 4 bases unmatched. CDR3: CAISEDTGANTEAFF. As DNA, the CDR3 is TGTGCCATCAGTGAGGACACAGGGGCGAACACTGAAGCTTTCTTT.

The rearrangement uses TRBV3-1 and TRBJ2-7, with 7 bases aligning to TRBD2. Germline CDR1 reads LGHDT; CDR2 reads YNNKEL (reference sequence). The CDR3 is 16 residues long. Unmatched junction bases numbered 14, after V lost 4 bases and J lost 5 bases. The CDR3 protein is CASSLRGEGRFHEQYF. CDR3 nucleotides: TGTGCCAGCAGCCTCCGCGGGGAGGGGAGGTTCCACGAGCAGTACTTC.

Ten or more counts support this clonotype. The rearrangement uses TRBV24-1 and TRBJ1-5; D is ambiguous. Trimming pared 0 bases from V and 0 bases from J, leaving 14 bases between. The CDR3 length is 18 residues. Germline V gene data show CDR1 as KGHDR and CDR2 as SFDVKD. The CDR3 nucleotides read TGTGCCACCAGTGATTTGAATCGAGGGATTTATAGCAATCAGCCCCAGCATTTT. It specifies CATSDLNRGIYSNQPQHF.

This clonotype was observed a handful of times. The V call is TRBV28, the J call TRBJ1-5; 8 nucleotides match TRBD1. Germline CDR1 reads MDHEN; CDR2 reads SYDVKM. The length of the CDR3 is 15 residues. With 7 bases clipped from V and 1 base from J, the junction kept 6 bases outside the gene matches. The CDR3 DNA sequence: TGTGCCAGCAACGCAGGGGGCGGAAGCAATCAGCCCCAGCATTTT. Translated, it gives CASNAGGGSNQPQHF.

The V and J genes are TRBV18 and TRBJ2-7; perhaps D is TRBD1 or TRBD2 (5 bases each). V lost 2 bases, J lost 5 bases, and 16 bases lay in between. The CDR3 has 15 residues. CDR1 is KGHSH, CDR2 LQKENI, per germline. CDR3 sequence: CASSPLAPGPHEQYF. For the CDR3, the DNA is TGTGCCAGCTCACCATTGGCTCCGGGACCCCACGAGCAGTACTTC.

The CDR3 sequence is CAISELRGSSYEQYF. In DNA form, the CDR3 reads TGTGCCATCAGTGAGTTGCGCGGGAGCTCCTACGAGCAGTACTTC. This chain uses TRBV10-3 with TRBJ2-7, with 7 nucleotides matching TRBD2. The junction had 3 bases not matched to a gene; V was cut back by 1 base and J by 0 bases. From germline, CDR1 is ENHRY and CDR2 SYGVKD. There are 15 residues in the CDR3.

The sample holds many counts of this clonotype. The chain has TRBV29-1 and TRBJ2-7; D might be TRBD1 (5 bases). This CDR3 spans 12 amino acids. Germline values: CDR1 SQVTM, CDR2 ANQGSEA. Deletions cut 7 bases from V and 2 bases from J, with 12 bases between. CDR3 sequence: CSAADNAYEQYF. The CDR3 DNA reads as TGCAGCGCCGCGGACAATGCCTACGAGCAGTACTTC.

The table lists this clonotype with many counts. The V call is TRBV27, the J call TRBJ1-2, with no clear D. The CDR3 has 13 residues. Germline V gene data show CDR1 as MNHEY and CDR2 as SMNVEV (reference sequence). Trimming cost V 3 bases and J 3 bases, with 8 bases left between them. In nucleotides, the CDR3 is TGTGCCAGCAGTTTGTCGGCGGACTATGGCTACACCTTC. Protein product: CASSLSADYGYTF.

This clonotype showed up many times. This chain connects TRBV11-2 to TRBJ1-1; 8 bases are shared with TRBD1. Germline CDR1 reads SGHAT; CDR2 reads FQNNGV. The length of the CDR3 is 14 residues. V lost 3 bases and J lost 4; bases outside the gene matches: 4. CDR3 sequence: CASSLQGARTEAFF. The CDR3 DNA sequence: TGTGCCAGCAGCTTGCAGGGGGCGCGCACTGAAGCTTTCTTT.

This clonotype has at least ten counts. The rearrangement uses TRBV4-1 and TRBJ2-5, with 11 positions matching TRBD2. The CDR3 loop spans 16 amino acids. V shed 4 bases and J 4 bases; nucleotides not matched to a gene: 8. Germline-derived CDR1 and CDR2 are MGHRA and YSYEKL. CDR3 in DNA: TGCGCCAGCAGCCCCGAACTAGCGGGAGTCGGAGAGACCCAGTACTTC. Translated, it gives CASSPELAGVGETQYF.

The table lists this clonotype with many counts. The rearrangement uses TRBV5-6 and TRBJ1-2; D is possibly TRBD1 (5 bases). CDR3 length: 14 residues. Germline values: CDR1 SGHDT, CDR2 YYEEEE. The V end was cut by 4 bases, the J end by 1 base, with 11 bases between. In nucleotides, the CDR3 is TGTGCCAGCAGCGCAATGACAGTTAACTATGGCTACACCTTC. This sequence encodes CASSAMTVNYGYTF.

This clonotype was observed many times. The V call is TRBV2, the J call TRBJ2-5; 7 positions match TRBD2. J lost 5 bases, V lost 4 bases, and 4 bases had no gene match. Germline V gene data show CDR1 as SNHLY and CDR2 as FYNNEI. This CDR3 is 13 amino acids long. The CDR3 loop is CASSVYGRETQYF. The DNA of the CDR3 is TGTGCCAGCAGTGTTTACGGGAGGGAGACCCAGTACTTC.

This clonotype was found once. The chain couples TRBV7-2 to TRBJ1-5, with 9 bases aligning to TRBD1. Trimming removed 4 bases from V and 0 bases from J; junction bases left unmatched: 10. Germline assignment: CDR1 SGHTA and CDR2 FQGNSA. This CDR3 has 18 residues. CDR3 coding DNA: TGTGCCAGCAGCTACGTGACAGGGGGATTCTTTAGCAATCAGCCCCAGCATTTT. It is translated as CASSYVTGGFFSNQPQHF. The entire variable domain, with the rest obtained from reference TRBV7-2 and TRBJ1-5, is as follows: GAGVSQSPSNKVTEKGKDVELRCDPISGHTALYWYRQSLGQGLEFLIYFQGNSAPDKSGLPSDRFSAERTGGSVSTLTIQRTQQEDSAVYLCASSYVTGGFFSNQPQHFGDGTRLSIL.

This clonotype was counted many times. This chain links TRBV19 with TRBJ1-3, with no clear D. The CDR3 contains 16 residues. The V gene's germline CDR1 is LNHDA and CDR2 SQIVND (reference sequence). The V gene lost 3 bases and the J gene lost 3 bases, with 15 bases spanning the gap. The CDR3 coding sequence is TGTGCCAGTAGTATCCGGCGGGTCGTCGGTGGAAACACCATATATTTT. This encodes CASSIRRVVGGNTIYF.

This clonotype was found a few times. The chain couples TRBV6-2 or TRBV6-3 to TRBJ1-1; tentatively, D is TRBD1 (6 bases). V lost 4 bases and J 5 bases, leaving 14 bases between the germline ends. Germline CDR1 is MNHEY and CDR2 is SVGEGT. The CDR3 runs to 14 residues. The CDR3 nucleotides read TGTGCCAGCAGTTTCTACAGGGTTCAAACTGAAGCTTTCTTT. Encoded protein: CASSFYRVQTEAFF.

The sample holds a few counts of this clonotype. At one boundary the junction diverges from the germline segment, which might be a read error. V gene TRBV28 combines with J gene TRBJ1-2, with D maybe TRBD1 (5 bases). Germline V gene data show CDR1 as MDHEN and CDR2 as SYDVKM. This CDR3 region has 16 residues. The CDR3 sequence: CASSPSAGPTNYGHTF. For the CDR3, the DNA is TGTGCCAGCAGTCCCTCAGCGGGACCGACTAACTATGGCCACACCTTC.

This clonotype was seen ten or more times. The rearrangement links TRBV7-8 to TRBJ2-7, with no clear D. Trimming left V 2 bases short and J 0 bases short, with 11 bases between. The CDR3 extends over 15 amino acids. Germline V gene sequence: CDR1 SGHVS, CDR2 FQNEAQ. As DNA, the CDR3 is TGTGCCAGCAGCTTATTCGCGGCAAGCTCCTACGAGCAGTACTTC. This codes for CASSLFAASSYEQYF. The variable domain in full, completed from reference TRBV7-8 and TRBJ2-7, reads GAGVSQSPRYKVAKRGQDVALRCDPISGHVSLFWYQQALGQGPEFLTYFQNEAQLDKSGLPSDRFFAERPEGSVSTLKIQRTQQEDSAVYLCASSLFAASSYEQYFGPGTRLTVT.

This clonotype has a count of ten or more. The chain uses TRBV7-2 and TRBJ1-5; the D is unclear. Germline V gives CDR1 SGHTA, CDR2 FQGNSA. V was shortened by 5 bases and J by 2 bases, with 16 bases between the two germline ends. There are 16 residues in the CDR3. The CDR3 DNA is TGTGCCAGCAGCAAGATCGGTGGAAAGGGCAATCAGCCCCAGCATTTT. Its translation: CASSKIGGKGNQPQHF.

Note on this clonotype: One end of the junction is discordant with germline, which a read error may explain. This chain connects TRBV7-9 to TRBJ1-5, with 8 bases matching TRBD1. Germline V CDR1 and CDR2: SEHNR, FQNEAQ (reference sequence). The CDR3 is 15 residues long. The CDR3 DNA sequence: TGCAGCGTGAGCCCCAGGACAGGGAGGAATCAGCCCCAGCATTTT. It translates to CSVSPRTGRNQPQHF. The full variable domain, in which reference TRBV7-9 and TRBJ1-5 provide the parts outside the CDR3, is DTGVSQNPRHKITKRGQNVTFRCDPISEHNRLYWYRQTLGQGPEFLTYFQNEAQLEKSRLLSDRFSAERPKGSFSTLEIQRTEQGDSAMYLCSVSPRTGRNQPQHFGDGTRLSIL.